The clone carrying this T cell receptor beta chain has only a few counts. Its antigen remains unknown. This entry is derived from a study of T cells in Graves' hyperthyroidism and ophthalmopathy. Study-level findings and limits: Progression to ophthalmopathy was predicted a median of approximately 6.4 months early.

V lost 0 bases and J lost 3; bases outside the gene matches: 1. Germline V gene data show CDR1 as LGHNT and CDR2 as FRNRAP. The CDR3 extends over 14 amino acids. Lactation, pregnancy, other autoimmune disease or uncontrolled infection led to exclusion of patients. There were TCR beta CDR3 regions amplified from RNA transcripts. Initially, a first-round RT-PCR of the TCR CDR3 employed the HTBI primer set. Each CDR3 protein is one row after TCRdb ran MiXCR on the multiplex PCR reads. The sample lists 750,000 to 900,000 distinct CDR3 sequences; about 38% were seen once. Sequencing input: blood. The receptor's source is a man younger than 35 with Graves' hyperthyroidism. The genes are TRBV12-5 and TRBJ1-1, with 7 bases matching TRBD1. This chain's CDR3 is CASGLVQGYTEAFF. The CDR3 region has the DNA TGTGCTAGTGGTTTGGTACAGGGGTACACTGAAGCTTTCTTT.